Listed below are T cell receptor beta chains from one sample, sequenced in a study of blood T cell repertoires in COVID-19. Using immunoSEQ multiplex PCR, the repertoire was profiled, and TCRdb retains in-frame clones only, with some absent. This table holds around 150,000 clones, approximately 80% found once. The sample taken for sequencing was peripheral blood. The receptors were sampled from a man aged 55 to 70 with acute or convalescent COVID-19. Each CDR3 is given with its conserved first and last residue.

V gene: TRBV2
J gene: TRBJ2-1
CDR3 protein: CASSIMAGSYNEQFF

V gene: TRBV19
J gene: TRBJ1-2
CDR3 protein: CASSRLTDGLKGGYTF

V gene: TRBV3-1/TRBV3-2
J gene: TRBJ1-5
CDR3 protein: CASSQDPINQPQHF

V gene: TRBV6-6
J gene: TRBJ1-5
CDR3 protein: CASSTQGGNQPQHF

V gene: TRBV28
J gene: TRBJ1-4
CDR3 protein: CASSTSDSQKLFF

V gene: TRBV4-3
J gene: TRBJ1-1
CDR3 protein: CASSQEVGQVNTEAFF

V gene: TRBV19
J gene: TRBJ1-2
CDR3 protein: CASSINRGALNYGYTF

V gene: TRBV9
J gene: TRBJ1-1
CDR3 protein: CASSPRQGGAGNTEAFF

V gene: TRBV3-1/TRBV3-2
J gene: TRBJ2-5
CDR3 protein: CASSQDMSAGQETQYF

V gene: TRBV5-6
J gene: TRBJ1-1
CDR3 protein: CASTSPPGDTEAFF

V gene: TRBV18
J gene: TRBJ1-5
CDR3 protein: CASSLIQDQPQHF

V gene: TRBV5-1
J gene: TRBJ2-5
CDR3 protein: CASSSGGPQETQYF

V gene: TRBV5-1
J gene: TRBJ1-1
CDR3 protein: CASSRGQGTTTEAFF

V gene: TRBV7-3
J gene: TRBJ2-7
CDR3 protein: CASSFKKRSHEQYF

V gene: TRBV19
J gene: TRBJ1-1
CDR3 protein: CASRESGTGDTEAFF

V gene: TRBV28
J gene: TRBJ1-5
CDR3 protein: CASSLSGGGQPQHF

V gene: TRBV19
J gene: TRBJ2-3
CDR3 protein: CATTSGARTDTQYF

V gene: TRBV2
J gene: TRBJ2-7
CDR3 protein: CASRPHGTSGGQAYEQYF

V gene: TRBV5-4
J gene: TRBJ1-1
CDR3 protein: CASSLWGGGTEAFF

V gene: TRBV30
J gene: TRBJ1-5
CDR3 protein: CAWSAGSGQPQHF

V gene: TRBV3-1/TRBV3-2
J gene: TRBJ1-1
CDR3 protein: CASSPLQGEAFF

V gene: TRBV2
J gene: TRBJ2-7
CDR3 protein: CASKLASSYEQYF

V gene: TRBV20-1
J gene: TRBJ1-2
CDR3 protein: CSARGSYGYTF

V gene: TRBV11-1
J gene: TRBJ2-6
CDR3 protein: CASSFEGSGANVLTF

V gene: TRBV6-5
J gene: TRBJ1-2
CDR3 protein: CASRGDNPTAYGYTF

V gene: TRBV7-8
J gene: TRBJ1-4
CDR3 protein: CASSLAQRVNEKLFF

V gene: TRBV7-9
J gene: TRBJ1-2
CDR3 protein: CASNQRGRPYGYTF

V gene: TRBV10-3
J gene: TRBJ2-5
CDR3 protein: CAISDRAETQYF

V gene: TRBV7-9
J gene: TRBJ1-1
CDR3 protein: CASSLVVQGATQAFF

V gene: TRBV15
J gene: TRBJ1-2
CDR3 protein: CATSRGGIDGYTF

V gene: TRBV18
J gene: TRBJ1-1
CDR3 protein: CASSPNRDRGRGTEAFF

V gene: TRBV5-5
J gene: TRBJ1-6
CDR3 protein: CASSSQGSPLHF

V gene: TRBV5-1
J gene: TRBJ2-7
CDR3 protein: CASSIRQGYEQYF

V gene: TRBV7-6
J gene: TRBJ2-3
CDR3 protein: CASSSTAGGLTDTQYF

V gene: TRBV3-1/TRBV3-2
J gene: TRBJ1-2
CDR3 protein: CASSQESKLGYTF

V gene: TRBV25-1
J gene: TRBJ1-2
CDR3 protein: CASSELGGIGYTF

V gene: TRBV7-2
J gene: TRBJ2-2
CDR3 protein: CASSLFDGGTGELFF

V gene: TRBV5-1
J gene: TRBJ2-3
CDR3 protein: CASSLGQATDTQYF

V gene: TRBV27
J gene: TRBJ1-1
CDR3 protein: CASSPTGGMANTEAFF

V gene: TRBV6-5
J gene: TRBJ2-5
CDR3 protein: CASSYSTGRQETQYF

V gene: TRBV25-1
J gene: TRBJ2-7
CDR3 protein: CASSESGVLLHEQYF

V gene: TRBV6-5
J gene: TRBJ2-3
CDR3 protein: CASSLGTGAIADTQYF

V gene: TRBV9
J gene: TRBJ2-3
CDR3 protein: CASSVGAGTSTDTQYF

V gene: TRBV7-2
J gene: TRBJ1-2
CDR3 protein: CASSLATGGSYGYTF

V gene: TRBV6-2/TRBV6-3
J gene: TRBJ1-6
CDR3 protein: CASSYSTSSPLHF

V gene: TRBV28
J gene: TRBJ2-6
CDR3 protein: CASSQGTGRSGANVLTF

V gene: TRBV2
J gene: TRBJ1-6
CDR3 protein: CASSAGYLGNSPLHF

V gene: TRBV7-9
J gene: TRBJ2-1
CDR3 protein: CASSNSTGSSYNEQFF

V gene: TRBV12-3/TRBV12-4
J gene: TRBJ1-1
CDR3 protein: CASSGTGGTEAFF

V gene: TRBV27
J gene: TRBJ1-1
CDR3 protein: CASGPTHSGGAGGEAFF

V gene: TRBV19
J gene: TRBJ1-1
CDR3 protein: CASSFQRSEAFF

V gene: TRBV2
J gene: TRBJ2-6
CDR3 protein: CASSEDGQPLESGANVLTF

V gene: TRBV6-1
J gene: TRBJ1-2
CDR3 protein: CASSEAGDYGYTF

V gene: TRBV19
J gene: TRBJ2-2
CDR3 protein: CASSPRDRGRITGELFF

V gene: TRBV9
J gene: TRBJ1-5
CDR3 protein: CASSSGLPGNQPQHF

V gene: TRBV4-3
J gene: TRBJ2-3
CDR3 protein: CASSQDLPSGGFSTDTQYF